The rows below give T cell receptor beta chains drawn from one sample of a study of cytomegalovirus exposure and HLA in healthy donors. Sequenced by immunoSEQ multiplex PCR; TCRdb stores in-frame clones only, minus some. The repertoire holds approximately 160,000 clones, 82% seen once, with approximately 1.4% in the top ten. Sequencing was carried out using PBMCs. These receptors were collected from a girl between 10 and 17 years old in good health and CMV-seropositive. Each CDR3 is given with its conserved first and last residue. Fields, in order: CDR3 protein, CDR3 DNA, J gene, clone size, D gene, V gene. The D gene is left open where the match is weak. Some rows have no size entry. The others give once, few or many, or a class for an expanded clone.

CASSPPTGYAEAFF TGTGCCAGTAGTCCGCCCACAGGGTACGCTGAAGCTTTCTTT TRBJ1-1 few NA TRBV19
CACSGTSYEQYF TGTGCCTGTTCCGGGACATCCTACGAGCAGTACTTC TRBJ2-7 few NA TRBV2
CASSLNLSNQPQHF TGTGCCAGCAGTTTAAACTTGAGCAATCAGCCCCAGCATTTT TRBJ1-5 NA NA TRBV28
CASSRLLLTDTQYF TGCGCCAGCAGCCGATTACTATTGACAGATACGCAGTATTTT TRBJ2-3 NA NA TRBV4-1
CASSLGRTGLNTEAFF TGTGCCAGCAGCTTAGGGAGGACGGGACTTAACACTGAAGCTTTCTTT TRBJ1-1 NA NA TRBV11-2
CASSVALRDEQYF TGTGCCAGCAGCGTAGCGTTGCGGGACGAGCAGTACTTC TRBJ2-7 once NA TRBV9
CASSLSRGAFSYEQYF TGTGCCAGCAGCTTAAGCCGGGGGGCCTTCTCCTACGAGCAGTACTTC TRBJ2-7 NA NA TRBV7-9
CATRRGWDRETSGSDNEQFF TGTGCCACCAGAAGGGGCTGGGACAGGGAGACTAGCGGGAGTGACAATGAGCAGTTCTTC TRBJ2-1 once TRBD2 TRBV19
CAWSHNRVGGYTF TGTGCCTGGAGTCACAACAGGGTCGGCGGCTACACCTTC TRBJ1-2 NA NA TRBV30
CASRRQTGVYEQYF TGTGCCAGCAGACGGCAGACAGGGGTCTACGAGCAGTACTTC TRBJ2-7 NA TRBD1 TRBV7-2
CASSPPGGLGTEAFF TGTGCCAGCTCACCTCCAGGGGGGCTGGGCACTGAAGCTTTCTTT TRBJ1-1 NA TRBD1 TRBV18
CASESTGGYEQYF TGTGCCAGCGAAAGTACGGGGGGCTACGAGCAGTACTTC TRBJ2-7 NA TRBD2 TRBV6-5
CASSLDAGGLVTEAFF TGTGCCAGCAGCTTAGACGCAGGGGGCCTTGTGACTGAAGCTTTCTTT TRBJ1-1 NA TRBD1 TRBV7-6
CASGGRGYSYNEQFF TGTGCCAGCGGTGGACGGGGGTACTCCTACAATGAGCAGTTCTTC TRBJ2-1 NA NA TRBV27
CSSSLAGGYTF TGTTCCAGCAGCTTGGCAGGGGGCTACACCTTC TRBJ1-2 NA NA TRBV7-9
CARGTGSNNGYTF TGTGCCAGGGGGACAGGGAGTAATAATGGCTACACCTTC TRBJ1-2 NA TRBD1 TRBV2
CASHLDSKRNTGELFF TGTGCCAGTCACCTAGACAGTAAGAGGAACACCGGGGAGCTGTTTTTT TRBJ2-2 NA NA TRBV19
CSVEASGNTIYF TGCAGCGTTGAGGCCTCTGGAAACACCATATATTTT TRBJ1-3 NA NA TRBV29-1
CASSSGQSNEKLFF TGTGCCAGCAGTAGCGGACAGTCTAATGAAAAACTGTTTTTT TRBJ1-4 few NA TRBV27
CASSLTTGADTQYF TGTGCCAGCAGCTTAACCACAGGAGCAGATACGCAGTATTTT TRBJ2-3 NA NA TRBV11-2
CASTPGSGRQETQYF TGCGCCAGCACCCCGGGAAGCGGAAGACAAGAGACCCAGTACTTC TRBJ2-5 once NA TRBV5-1
CASSDLSAAGAFF TGTGCCAGCAGTGATTTGAGTGCGGCTGGAGCTTTCTTT TRBJ1-1 NA NA TRBV6-1
CASSLGTGLGNTIYF TGTGCCAGCAGCTTAGGGACAGGGCTTGGAAACACCATATATTTT TRBJ1-3 NA TRBD1 TRBV7-6
CASSLAGGSLATEAFF TGTGCCAGTAGTCTGGCGGGGGGCTCGCTGGCCACTGAAGCTTTCTTT TRBJ1-1 NA NA TRBV19
CASSTGEGTEAFF TGCGCCAGCAGCACAGGGGAAGGCACTGAAGCTTTCTTT TRBJ1-1 NA TRBD1 TRBV5-1
CASHGGVINEQYF TGTGCCAGCCACGGGGGGGTAATAAACGAGCAGTACTTC TRBJ2-7 NA TRBD2 TRBV27
CASRPLTGGYGTEAFF TGTGCCAGCAGGCCCCTGACAGGGGGCTATGGCACTGAAGCTTTCTTT TRBJ1-1 NA TRBD1 TRBV2
CASSSTSDTPYEQYF TGTGCCAGCAGCTCCACTTCCGACACCCCTTACGAGCAGTACTTC TRBJ2-7 NA NA TRBV28
CASSERGTGGLHEQFF TGTGCCAGCAGTGAAAGGGGGACAGGGGGCTTGCATGAGCAGTTCTTC TRBJ2-1 NA TRBD1 TRBV6-1
CASSLKDGREAFF TGTGCCAGCAGCTTAAAGGACGGGAGGGAAGCTTTCTTT TRBJ1-1 few NA TRBV5-6
CASSPLTGGADTEAFF TGTGCCAGCTCACCATTGACAGGGGGCGCGGACACTGAAGCTTTCTTT TRBJ1-1 NA TRBD1 TRBV18
CASSYTGGRTDTQYF TGTGCCAGCAGTTACACAGGGGGTAGGACAGATACGCAGTATTTT TRBJ2-3 NA TRBD1 TRBV6-5
CASSFRDRDGYTF TGTGCCAGCAGTTTCCGGGACAGGGACGGCTACACCTTC TRBJ1-2 NA TRBD1 TRBV28
CASSQELYRHKIYQPQHF TGCGCCAGCAGCCAAGAGTTGTACAGGCATAAAATATATCAGCCCCAGCATTTT TRBJ1-5 NA NA TRBV4-1
CASRGGTGGVYEQYF TGTGCCAGCAGAGGGGGGACAGGGGGCGTGTACGAGCAGTACTTC TRBJ2-7 few TRBD1 TRBV2
CASSEWPGWDSEQYF TGTGCCAGCAGTGAATGGCCCGGATGGGACAGCGAGCAGTACTTC TRBJ2-7 NA TRBD1 TRBV6-1
CASLTGGGYEQYF TGTGCCAGCCTCACAGGGGGCGGATACGAGCAGTACTTC TRBJ2-7 NA TRBD1 TRBV11-3
CASSVGDRGLNTEAFF TGTGCCAGCAGCGTAGGGGACAGGGGGCTAAACACTGAAGCTTTCTTT TRBJ1-1 NA TRBD1 TRBV9
CASSLGLIPGVETQYF TGTGCCAGCAGCTTAGGCCTCATCCCAGGGGTAGAGACCCAGTACTTC TRBJ2-5 NA NA TRBV7-6
CASSHSQPQHF TGTGCCAGCAGTCATAGTCAGCCCCAGCATTTT TRBJ1-5 NA NA TRBV6-1
CASSVGVVGQKAFF TGTGCCAGCAGCGTAGGGGTGGTGGGACAGAAAGCTTTCTTT TRBJ1-1 NA TRBD1 TRBV9
CASTRWEPYYEQYF TGTGCCAGCACTCGTTGGGAGCCATACTACGAGCAGTACTTC TRBJ2-7 few NA TRBV5-4
CASWEGRAYNEQFF TGTGCCAGCTGGGAGGGCAGGGCCTACAATGAGCAGTTCTTC TRBJ2-1 NA TRBD2 TRBV7-9
CASNQVAAYYEQYF TGTGCCAGCAACCAGGTGGCAGCTTACTACGAGCAGTACTTC TRBJ2-7 NA NA TRBV2
CSVEDESAGTYNEQFF TGCAGCGTTGAAGATGAGTCGGCAGGAACCTACAATGAGCAGTTCTTC TRBJ2-1 NA NA TRBV29-1
CASSYSLQNEQFF TGTGCCAGCAGTTACTCGTTGCAGAATGAGCAGTTCTTC TRBJ2-1 once NA TRBV6-6
CASSFAQQSSYEQYF TGTGCCAGCAGCTTCGCCCAACAAAGCTCCTACGAGCAGTACTTC TRBJ2-7 NA NA TRBV7-6
CAIGAYRSSNTGELFF TGTGCCATCGGGGCATACAGGAGTTCGAACACCGGGGAGCTGTTTTTT TRBJ2-2 NA NA TRBV10-3